The present T cell receptor (beta chain) was sequenced within a study of immune characterization of retroperitoneal liposarcoma. This CDR3 region has 13 residues. Germline V CDR1 and CDR2: MNHEY, SMNVEV (reference sequence). As for this clonotype: Mismatch with germline at one junction end may stem from a read error.

In TCRdb, the PCR reads were re-called with MiXCR into one record per CDR3 protein. Of approximately 10,000 distinct CDR3 sequences listed, 37% were seen once; the top ten hold 20% to 25%. Sequenced: tumor tissue. This chain connects TRBV27 to TRBJ2-1; D may be TRBD2 (5 bases). The DNA end favors TRBJ2-7, so the J call may be wrong. The sequence derives from a male donor with retroperitoneal liposarcoma. The CDR3 loop reads CATSRGDSYEQYF. The CDR3 DNA reads as TGTGCCACCAGTCGGGGTGACTCCTACGAGCAGTACTTC.